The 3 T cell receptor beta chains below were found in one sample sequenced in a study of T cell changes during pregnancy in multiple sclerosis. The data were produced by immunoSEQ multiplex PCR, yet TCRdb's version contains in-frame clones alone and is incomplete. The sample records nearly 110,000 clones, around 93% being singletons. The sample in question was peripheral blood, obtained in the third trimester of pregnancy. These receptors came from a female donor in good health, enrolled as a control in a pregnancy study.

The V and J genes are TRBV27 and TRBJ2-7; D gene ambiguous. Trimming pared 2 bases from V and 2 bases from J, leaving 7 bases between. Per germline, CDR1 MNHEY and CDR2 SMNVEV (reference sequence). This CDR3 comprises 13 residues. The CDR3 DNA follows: TGTGCCAGCAGTTTAGGGCCGACCTACGAGCAGTACTTC. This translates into CASSLGPTYEQYF.

CDR3 loop: CAWVGSIYTEAFF. In DNA, the CDR3 is TGTGCCTGGGTCGGGTCTATCTACACTGAAGCTTTCTTT. The rearrangement joins TRBV30 to TRBJ1-1; D gene ambiguous. The CDR3 extends over 13 amino acids. Germline V lookup: CDR1 GTSNPN, CDR2 SVGIG (reference sequence). Between the trimmed V and J ends, which lost 5 bases and 3 bases, there was a span of 13 bases. The full variable domain, completed using reference TRBV30 and TRBJ1-1, is SQTIHQWPATLVQPVGSPLSLECTVEGTSNPNLYWYRQAAGRGLQLLFYSVGIGQISSEVPQNLSASRPQDRQFILSSKKLLLSDSGFYLCAWVGSIYTEAFFGQGTRLTVV.

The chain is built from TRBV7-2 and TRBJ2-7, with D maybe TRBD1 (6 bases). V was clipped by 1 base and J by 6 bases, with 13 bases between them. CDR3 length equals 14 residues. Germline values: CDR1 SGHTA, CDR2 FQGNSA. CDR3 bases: TGTGCCAGCAGCTTAGGCGCAGGGGAGCGCGAGCAGTACTTC. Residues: CASSLGAGEREQYF. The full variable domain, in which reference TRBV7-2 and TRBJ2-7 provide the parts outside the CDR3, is GAGVSQSPSNKVTEKGKDVELRCDPISGHTALYWYRQSLGQGLEFLIYFQGNSAPDKSGLPSDRFSAERTGGSVSTLTIQRTQQEDSAVYLCASSLGAGEREQYFGPGTRLTVT.